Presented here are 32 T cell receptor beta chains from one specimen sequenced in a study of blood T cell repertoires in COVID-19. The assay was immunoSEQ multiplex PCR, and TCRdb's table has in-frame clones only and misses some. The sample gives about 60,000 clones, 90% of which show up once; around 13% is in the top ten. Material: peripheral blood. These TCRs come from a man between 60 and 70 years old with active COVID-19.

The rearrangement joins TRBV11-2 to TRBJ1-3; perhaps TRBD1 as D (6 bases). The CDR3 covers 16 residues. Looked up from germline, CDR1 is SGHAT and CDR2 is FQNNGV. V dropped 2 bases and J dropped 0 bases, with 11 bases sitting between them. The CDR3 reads CASSLRGARSGNTIYF. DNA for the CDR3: TGTGCCAGCAGCTTACGGGGGGCGCGCTCTGGAAACACCATATATTTT.

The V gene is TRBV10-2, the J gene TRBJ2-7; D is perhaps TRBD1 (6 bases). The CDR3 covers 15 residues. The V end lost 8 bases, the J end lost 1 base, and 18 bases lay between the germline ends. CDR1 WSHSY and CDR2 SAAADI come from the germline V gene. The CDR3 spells CASGNRDIPSYEQYF. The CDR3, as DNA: TGCGCCAGCGGAAACCGGGACATACCTTCCTACGAGCAGTACTTC.

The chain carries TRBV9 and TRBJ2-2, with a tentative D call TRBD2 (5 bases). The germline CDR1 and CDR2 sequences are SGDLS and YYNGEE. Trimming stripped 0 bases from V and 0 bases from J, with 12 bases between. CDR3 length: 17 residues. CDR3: CASSVVRGQPNTGELFF. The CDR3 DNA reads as TGTGCCAGCAGCGTAGTCAGAGGGCAACCGAACACCGGGGAGCTGTTTTTT.

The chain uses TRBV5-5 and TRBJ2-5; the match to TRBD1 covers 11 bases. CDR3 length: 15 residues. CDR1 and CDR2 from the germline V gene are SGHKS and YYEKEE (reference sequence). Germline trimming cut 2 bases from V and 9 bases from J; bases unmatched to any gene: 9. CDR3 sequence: CASSLKPGQGGPQYF. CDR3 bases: TGTGCCAGCAGCTTAAAACCGGGACAGGGGGGCCCCCAGTACTTC.

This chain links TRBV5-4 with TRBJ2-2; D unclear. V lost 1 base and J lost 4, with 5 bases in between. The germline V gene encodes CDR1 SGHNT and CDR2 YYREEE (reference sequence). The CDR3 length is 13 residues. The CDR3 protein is CASSLPVTGELFF. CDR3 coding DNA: TGTGCCAGCAGCTTGCCGGTCACCGGGGAGCTGTTTTTT. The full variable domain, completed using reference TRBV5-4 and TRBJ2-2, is ETGVTQSPTHLIKTRGQQVTLRCSSQSGHNTVSWYQQALGQGPQFIFQYYREEENGRGNFPPRFSGLQFPNYSSELNVNALELDDSALYLCASSLPVTGELFFGEGSRLTVL.

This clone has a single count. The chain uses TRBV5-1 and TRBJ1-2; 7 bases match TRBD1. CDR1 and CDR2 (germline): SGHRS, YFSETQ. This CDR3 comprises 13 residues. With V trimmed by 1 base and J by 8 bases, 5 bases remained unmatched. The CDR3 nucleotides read TGCGCCAGCAGCTTGAGGGGGACAGAAGGCTACACCTTC. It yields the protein CASSLRGTEGYTF.

CDR3 in amino acids: CASSPGTSGRETQYF. The CDR3 DNA reads as TGTGCCAGCTCACCAGGAACTAGCGGGAGAGAGACCCAGTACTTC. The chain couples TRBV18 to TRBJ2-5; 11 bases agree with TRBD2. CDR1 KGHSH and CDR2 LQKENI come from the germline V gene. The CDR3 covers 15 residues. V shed 2 bases, J shed 4 bases, and the junction held 3 bases outside the gene matches.

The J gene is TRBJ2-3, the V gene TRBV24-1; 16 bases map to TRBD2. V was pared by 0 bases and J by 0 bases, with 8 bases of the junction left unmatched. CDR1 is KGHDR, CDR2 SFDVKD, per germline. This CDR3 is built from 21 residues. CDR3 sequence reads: CATSDLRGLAGGLPSTDTQYF. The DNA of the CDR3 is TGTGCCACCAGTGATTTGAGGGGACTAGCGGGGGGGCTTCCTAGCACAGATACGCAGTATTTT.

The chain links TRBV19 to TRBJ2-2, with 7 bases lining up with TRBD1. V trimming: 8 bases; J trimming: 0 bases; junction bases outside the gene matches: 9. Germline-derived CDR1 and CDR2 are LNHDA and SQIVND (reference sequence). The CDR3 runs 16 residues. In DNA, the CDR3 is TGTGCCAGTCAGACAGGGATTCATGCGAACACCGGGGAGCTGTTTTTT. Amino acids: CASQTGIHANTGELFF.

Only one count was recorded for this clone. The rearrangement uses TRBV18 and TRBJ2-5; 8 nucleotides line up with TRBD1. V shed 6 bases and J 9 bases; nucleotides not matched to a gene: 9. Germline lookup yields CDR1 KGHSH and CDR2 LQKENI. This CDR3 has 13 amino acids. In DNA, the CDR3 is TGTGCCAGCTCTTTCGGACAGGGAAGGTCCCAGTACTTC. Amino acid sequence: CASSFGQGRSQYF.

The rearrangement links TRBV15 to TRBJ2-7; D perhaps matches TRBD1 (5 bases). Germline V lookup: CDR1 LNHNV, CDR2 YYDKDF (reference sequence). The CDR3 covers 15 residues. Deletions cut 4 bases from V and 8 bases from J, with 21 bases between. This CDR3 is CATSKKGMSQRQQYF. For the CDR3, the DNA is TGTGCCACCAGCAAAAAGGGGATGTCGCAGAGGCAGCAGTACTTC. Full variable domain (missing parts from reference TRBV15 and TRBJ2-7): DAMVIQNPRYQVTQFGKPVTLSCSQTLNHNVMYWYQQKSSQAPKLLFHYYDKDFNNEADTPDNFQSRRPNTSFCFLDIRSPGLGDTAMYLCATSKKGMSQRQQYFGPGTRLTVT.

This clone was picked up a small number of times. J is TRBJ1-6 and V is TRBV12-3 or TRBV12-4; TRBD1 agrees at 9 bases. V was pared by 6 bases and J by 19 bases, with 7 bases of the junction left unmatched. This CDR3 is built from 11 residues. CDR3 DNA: TGTGCCAGCAGGGACAGGGGCACAACTCACTTT. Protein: CASRDRGTTHF.

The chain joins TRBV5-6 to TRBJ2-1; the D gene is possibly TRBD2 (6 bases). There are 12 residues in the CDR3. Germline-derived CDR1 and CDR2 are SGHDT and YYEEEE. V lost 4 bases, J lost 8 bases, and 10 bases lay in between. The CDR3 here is CASSVTGDEQFF. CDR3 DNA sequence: TGTGCCAGCAGCGTAACGGGGGATGAGCAGTTCTTC.

As DNA, the CDR3 is TGTGCCAGCAGTTCCCGCCGCCGCCTAGCGGGAGGGGAGGATGAGCAGTTCTTC. It yields the protein CASSSRRRLAGGEDEQFF. This chain joins TRBV6-2 or TRBV6-3 and TRBJ2-1; TRBD2 agrees at 12 bases. V lost 4 bases, J lost 8 bases, and 15 bases stayed unmatched. CDR1 and CDR2 (germline): MNHEY, SVGEGT. This CDR3 has 18 amino acids.

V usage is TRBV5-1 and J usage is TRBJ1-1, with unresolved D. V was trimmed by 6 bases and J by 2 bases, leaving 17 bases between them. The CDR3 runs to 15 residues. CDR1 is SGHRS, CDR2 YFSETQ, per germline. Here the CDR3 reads CASNLADQTNTEAFF. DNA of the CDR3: TGCGCCAGCAACCTAGCCGACCAAACCAACACTGAAGCTTTCTTT.

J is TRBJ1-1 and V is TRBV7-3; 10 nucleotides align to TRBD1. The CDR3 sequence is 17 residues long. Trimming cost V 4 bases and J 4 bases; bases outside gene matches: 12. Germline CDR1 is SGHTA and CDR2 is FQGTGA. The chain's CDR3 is CASSSSMGQGSGTEAFF. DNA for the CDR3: TGTGCCAGCAGCTCGAGCATGGGACAGGGGAGCGGCACTGAAGCTTTCTTT.

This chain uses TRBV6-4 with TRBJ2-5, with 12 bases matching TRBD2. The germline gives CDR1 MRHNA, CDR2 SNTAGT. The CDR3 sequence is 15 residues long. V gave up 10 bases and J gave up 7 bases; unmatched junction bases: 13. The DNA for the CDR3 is TGTGCCACCGCGACTAGCGGGGGAGAAATAGCGACCCAGTACTTC. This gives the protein CATATSGGEIATQYF.

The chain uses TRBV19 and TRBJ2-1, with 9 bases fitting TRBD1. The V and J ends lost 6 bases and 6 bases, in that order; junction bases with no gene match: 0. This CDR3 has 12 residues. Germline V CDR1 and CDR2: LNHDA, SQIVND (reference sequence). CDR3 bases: TGTGCCAGTAGACAGGGGGCCAATGAGCAGTTCTTC. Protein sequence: CASRQGANEQFF. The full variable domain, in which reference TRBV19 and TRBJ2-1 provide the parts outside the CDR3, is DGGITQSPKYLFRKEGQNVTLSCEQNLNHDAMYWYRQDPGQGLRLIYYSQIVNDFQKGDIAEGYSVSREKKESFPLTVTSAQKNPTAFYLCASRQGANEQFFGPGTRLTVL.

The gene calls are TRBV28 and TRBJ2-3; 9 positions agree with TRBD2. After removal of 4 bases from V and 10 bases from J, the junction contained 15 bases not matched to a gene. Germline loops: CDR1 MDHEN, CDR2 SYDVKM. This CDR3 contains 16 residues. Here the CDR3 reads CASSSFLRGGQIAQYF. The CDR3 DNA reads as TGTGCCAGCAGTTCCTTCTTGCGGGGGGGGCAGATTGCGCAGTATTTT.

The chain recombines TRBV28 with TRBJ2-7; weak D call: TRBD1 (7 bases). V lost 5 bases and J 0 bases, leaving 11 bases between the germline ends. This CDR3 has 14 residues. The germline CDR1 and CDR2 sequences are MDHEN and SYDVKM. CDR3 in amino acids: CASSTQGGSYEQYF. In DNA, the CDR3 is TGTGCCAGCAGTACTCAGGGGGGCTCCTACGAGCAGTACTTC.

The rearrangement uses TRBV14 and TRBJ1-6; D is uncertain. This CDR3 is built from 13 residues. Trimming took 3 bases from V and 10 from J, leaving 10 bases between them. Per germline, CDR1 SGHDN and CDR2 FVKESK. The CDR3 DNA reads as TGTGCCAGCAGCCACCTCCGAGAGTCACCCCTCCACTTT. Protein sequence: CASSHLRESPLHF.

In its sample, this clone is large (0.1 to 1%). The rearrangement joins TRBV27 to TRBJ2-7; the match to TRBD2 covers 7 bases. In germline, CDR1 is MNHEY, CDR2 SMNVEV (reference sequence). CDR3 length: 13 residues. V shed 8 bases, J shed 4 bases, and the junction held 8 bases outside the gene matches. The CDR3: CASSPTSEYEQYF. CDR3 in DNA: TGTGCCAGCTCCCCCACTAGCGAGTACGAGCAGTACTTC.

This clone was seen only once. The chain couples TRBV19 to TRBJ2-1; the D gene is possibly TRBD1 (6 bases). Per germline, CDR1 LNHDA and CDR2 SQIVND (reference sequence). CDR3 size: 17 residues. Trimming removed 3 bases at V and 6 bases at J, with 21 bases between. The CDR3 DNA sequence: TGTGCCAGTAGTATGGGGGCTAGGGGGATGTTAGGCAATGAGCAGTTCTTC. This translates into CASSMGARGMLGNEQFF.

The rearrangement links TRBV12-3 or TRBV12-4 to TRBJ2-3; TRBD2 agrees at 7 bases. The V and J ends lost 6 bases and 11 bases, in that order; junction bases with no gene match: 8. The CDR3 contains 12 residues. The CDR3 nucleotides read TGTGCCAGCAGCCGGGGAGGGACGCTGCAGTATTTT. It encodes CASSRGGTLQYF.

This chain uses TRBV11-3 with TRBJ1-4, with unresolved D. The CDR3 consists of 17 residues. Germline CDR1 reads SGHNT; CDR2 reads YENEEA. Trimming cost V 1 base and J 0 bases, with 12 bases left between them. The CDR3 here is CASSLVRDRATNEKLFF. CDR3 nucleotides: TGTGCCAGCAGCTTAGTCCGGGATAGGGCAACTAATGAAAAACTGTTTTTT.

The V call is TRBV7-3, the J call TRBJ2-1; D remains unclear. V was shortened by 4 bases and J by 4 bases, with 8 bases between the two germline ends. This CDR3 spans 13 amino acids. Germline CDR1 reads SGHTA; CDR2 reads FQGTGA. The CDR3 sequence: CASSSDTYNEQFF. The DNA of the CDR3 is TGTGCCAGCAGCTCCGACACTTACAATGAGCAGTTCTTC.

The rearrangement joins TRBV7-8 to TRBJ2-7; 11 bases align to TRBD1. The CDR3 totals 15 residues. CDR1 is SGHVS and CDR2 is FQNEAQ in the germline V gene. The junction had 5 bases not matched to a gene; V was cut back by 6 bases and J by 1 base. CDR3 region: CASSFGTGGSYEQYF. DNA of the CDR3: TGTGCCAGCAGTTTTGGGACAGGGGGTTCCTACGAGCAGTACTTC.

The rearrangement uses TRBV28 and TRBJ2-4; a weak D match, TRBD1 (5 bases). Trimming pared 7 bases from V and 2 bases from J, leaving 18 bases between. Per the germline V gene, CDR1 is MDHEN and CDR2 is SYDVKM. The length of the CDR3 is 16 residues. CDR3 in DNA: TGTGCCAGCACAGAGGTGGGGCAACGGACCAAAAACATTCAGTACTTC. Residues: CASTEVGQRTKNIQYF.

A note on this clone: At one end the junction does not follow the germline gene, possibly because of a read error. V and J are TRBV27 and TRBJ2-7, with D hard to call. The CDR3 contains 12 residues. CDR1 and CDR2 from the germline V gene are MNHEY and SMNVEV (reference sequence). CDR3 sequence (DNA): TGTGCCAGCAGTCTCTCTCTAGGATCACGGGACTTC. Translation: CASSLSLGSRDF.

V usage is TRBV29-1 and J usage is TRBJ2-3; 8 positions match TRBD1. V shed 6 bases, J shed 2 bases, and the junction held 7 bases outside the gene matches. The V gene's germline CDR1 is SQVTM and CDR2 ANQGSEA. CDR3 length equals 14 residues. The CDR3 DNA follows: TGCAGCGTCCGGGACAGGACCAACACAGATACGCAGTATTTT. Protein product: CSVRDRTNTDTQYF.

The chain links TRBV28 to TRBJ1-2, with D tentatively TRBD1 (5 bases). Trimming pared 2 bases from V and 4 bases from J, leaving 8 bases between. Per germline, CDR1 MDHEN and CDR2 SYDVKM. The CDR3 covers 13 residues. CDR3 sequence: CASSLGTVYGYTF. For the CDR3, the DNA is TGTGCCAGCAGTTTAGGGACTGTCTATGGCTACACCTTC.

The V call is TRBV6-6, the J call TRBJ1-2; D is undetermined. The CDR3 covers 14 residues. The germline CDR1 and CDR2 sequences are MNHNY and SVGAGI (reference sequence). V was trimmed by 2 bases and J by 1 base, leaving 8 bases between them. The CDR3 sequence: CASSYLPFNYGYTF. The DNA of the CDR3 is TGTGCCAGCAGTTACCTCCCGTTTAACTATGGCTACACCTTC.